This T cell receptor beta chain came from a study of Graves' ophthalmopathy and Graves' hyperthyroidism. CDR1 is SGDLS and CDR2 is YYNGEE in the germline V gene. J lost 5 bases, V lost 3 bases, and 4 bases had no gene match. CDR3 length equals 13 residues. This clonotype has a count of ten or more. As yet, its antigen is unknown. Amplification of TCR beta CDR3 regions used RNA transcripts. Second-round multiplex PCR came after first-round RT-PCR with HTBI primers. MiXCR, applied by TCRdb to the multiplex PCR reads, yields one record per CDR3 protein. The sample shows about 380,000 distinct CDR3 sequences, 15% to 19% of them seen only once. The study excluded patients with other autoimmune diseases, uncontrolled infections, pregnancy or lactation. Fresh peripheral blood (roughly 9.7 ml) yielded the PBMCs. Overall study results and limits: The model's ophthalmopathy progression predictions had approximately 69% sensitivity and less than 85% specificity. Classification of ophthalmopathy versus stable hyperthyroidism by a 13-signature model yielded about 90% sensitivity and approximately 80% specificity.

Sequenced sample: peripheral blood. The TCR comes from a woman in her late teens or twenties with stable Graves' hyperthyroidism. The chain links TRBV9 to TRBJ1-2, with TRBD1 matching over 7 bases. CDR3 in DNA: TGTGCCAGCAGCGGGGACAGTTATTATGGCTACACCTTC. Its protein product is CASSGDSYYGYTF.